Listed below are T cell receptor beta chains from one sample, sequenced in a study of graft-versus-host responses after intestinal transplantation. TCRdb's copy holds only in-frame clones and misses some; the assay was immunoSEQ multiplex PCR. The table has around 95,000 clones, roughly 90% seen once. No antigen is known for these receptors. The specimen comprised unstimulated CD4+ T cells sorted from spleen or lymph node cells, sampled before transplant. The receptors originated from a human donor who was the organ donor for an intestinal transplant. Both conserved end residues are trimmed from each CDR3. A D gene is named only where the DNA matches it firmly.

V,D,CDR3
TRBV27,NA,ASSAPGLTG
TRBV6-1,TRBD2,ASTGLAGDSYEQY
TRBV7-2,TRBD2,ASSSSSGANGELF
TRBV9,TRBD1,ASSDEDRVGTQY
TRBV5-6,NA,ASSLPGVGGYT
TRBV30,TRBD1,AWSNSGTGVREKLF
TRBV19,NA,ASSSGASLASALETQY
TRBV2,NA,ASSVSSDGFDYGYT
TRBV11-2,NA,ASSRLGGRTNSPLH
TRBV15,TRBD1,ATRTGSNTGELF
TRBV4-1,NA,ASSQDRGNIQY
TRBV19,NA,ASSIRVQQRTNQPQH
TRBV5-5,NA,ASSFETTSNTIY
TRBV7-6,NA,ASSFTGTGELF
TRBV27,TRBD2,ASSLWAGGPSGEQF
TRBV27,NA,ASSSTKNTEAF
TRBV2,TRBD1,ASRPDRVGGEAF
TRBV30,NA,AWSPDRTLVYGYT
TRBV6-5,TRBD1,ASSDREWNQPQH
TRBV4-1,TRBD1,ASSQSGTAFSEQY
TRBV19,NA,ASSMGGRSNEKLF
TRBV9,NA,ASSVQGSGGNTIY
TRBV29-1,TRBD1,SFDRDEETQY
TRBV7-2,TRBD2,ASSQRSGRGYTDTQY
TRBV5-1,NA,ASSLGQKSGNTIY
TRBV5-5,NA,ASSLVQPTPYEQY
TRBV30,NA,AWKGRSYNEQF
TRBV15,NA,ATSRDYGLSGYGYT
TRBV6-1,TRBD1,ASSRTGSNTEAF
TRBV23-1,NA,ASSQQGTGELF
TRBV4-2,TRBD1,ASSHGQGAKNTGELF
TRBV6-4,NA,ASQQERNTGELF
TRBV29-1,TRBD2,SVGVREGGQETQY
TRBV7-9,NA,ASSLQAVNEKLF
TRBV25-1,NA,ASSEYLRSAGTPGAQY
TRBV10-3,NA,AISESQYGGSPLH
TRBV5-4,NA,ASSGDTGRQNTEAF
TRBV19,NA,ASSMGSNYGYT
TRBV15,NA,ATREGLSNQPQH
TRBV19,TRBD1,ASQPARGRNTEAF
TRBV18,TRBD2,ASSPPTGLVNTGELF
TRBV11-2,NA,ASSSNGWGGRDEQF
TRBV7-9,NA,ASSPHVGYEQY
TRBV6-6,NA,ASSWTSLRNEQF
TRBV30,NA,ALTRDRSTDTQY
TRBV30,NA,ACGFYGYT
TRBV19,NA,ASSIASTPVTGELF
TRBV9,NA,ASSPRSTGELF
TRBV29-1,NA,SARELGGTDTQY
TRBV11-2,TRBD1,ASSFRGTDDSPLH
TRBV5-1,TRBD1,ASSFQGRGGPGGESF
TRBV4-1,NA,ASSQLAGETQY
TRBV6-5,TRBD1,ASSHTGGSNQPQH
TRBV7-9,NA,ASSLATRGQY
TRBV28,NA,ASSLAGTPGGYT
TRBV4-1,NA,ASSQELDTQY
TRBV5-4,TRBD2,ASSRREAGYNEQF
TRBV5-1,TRBD1,ASSLDRGHYEQY